This TCR beta chain is from a study of blood T cell repertoires in COVID-19. V was trimmed by 1 base and J by 11 bases, leaving 18 bases between them. Germline V gene data show CDR1 as LGHDT and CDR2 as YNNKEL (reference sequence). The CDR3 extends over 16 amino acids. The repertoire was sequenced with immunoSEQ multiplex PCR; TCRdb's copy has only in-frame clones and lacks some. Here the sample spans about 400,000 clones, roughly nine tenths being singletons. Sequencing was performed on peripheral blood. This chain connects TRBV3-1 (or the pseudogene TRBV3-2) to TRBJ1-6; D is uncertain. The clonotype comes from a man aged 40-50 years with acute or convalescent COVID-19. The CDR3 DNA is TGTGCCAGCAGCCAAGTAGGAGGTACGCGAGGTCCACCCCTCCACTTT. Protein sequence: CASSQVGGTRGPPLHF.